The clone carrying this T cell receptor (beta chain) was observed a few times. The antigen remains undetermined. This CDR3 contains 18 residues. Germline V gene sequence: CDR1 SGHNT, CDR2 YYREEE (reference sequence). With 2 bases removed from V and 1 base from J, the gap between germline ends came to 21 bases. The entry originates in a study of cytomegalovirus exposure and HLA in healthy donors. The PCR was carried out with 60 Vbeta primers and 13 Jbeta primers. Produced via immunoSEQ multiplex PCR; TCRdb's table is partial and in-frame only. This table has roughly 250,000 clones, about 83% appearing once. Study-level findings and limits: Earlier analysis looked at TCR beta V segments, and most were productive about 90% or about 30% of the time. Likely technical artifact: a cluster of highly shared sequence variants. For most subjects, TCR beta sequences were reported to predict HLA-A and HLA-B alleles with accuracy.

The TCR was taken from a woman in her thirties or forties in good health and CMV-seropositive. Sequencing was done on a sample of PBMCs. The chain recombines TRBV5-4 with TRBJ1-1; no definite D call. CDR3 in DNA: TGTGCCAGCAGCTTATTGACGTTTGGGAGGGCGGAGAACACTGAAGCTTTCTTT. It yields the protein CASSLLTFGRAENTEAFF.